This note documents a single TCR beta chain sequence. TCRdb's table, derived via immunoSEQ multiplex PCR, lists solely in-frame clones and lacks some. Of under 600,000 clones listed, nearly 98% are singletons. This sample stems from a study of shared clonotypes between healthy human individuals. Naive-designated CD8 cells lacked CD45RO, were positively enriched for CCR7, and omitted terminally differentiated effector memory CD45RA+ cells. V shed 4 bases and J 6 bases; nucleotides not matched to a gene: 7. Per germline, CDR1 SGDLS and CDR2 YYNGEE. The CDR3 runs to 15 residues. The TCR comes from a man aged 30-40 years in good health. The sample was naive CD8+ T cells sorted from blood. This sequence joins TRBV9 and TRBJ2-1; 10 bases fit TRBD1. CDR3 sequence: CASSNRDRGINEQFF. The CDR3 DNA is TGTGCCAGCAGCAACCGGGACAGGGGTATCAATGAGCAGTTCTTC. Complete variable domain (other parts from reference TRBV9 and TRBJ2-1): DSGVTQTPKHLITATGQRVTLRCSPRSGDLSVYWYQQSLDQGLQFLIQYYNGEERAKGNILERFSAQQFPDLHSELNLSSLELGDSALYFCASSNRDRGINEQFFGPGTRLTVL.